This T cell receptor (beta chain) emerged from a study of blood T cell repertoires in COVID-19. Study as a whole: Sites in the United States, Italy and Spain provided acute and convalescent COVID-19 samples. From T cells, B-cell-depleted T cells, or PBMCs came the material, which was cDNA or gDNA.

Per the germline V gene, CDR1 is LGHNT and CDR2 is FRNRAP. The CDR3 is 13 amino acids. V lost 6 bases and J 1 base, leaving 9 bases between the germline ends. There are a few counts of this clone. In Cohort 3, a recovered donor had either two negative PCRs, clearance, or symptom resolution. Authors' data handling: Amplification of reference gene primers was used by the study to estimate nucleated cell counts. The repertoire was sequenced with immunoSEQ multiplex PCR; TCRdb's copy has only in-frame clones and lacks some. V and J calls and clone size follow that table, whereas D and trimming were derived from the DNA. The table includes some 300,000 clones, approximately 88% detected once.

This clonotype was sampled from a woman aged 40 to 50 who had recovered from COVID-19. The genes are TRBV12-5 and TRBJ1-1, with a tentative D call TRBD1 (6 bases). Material: PBMCs or T cells enriched from blood (not recorded which). Here the CDR3 DNA reads TGTGCTAGTGGCGGACAGCCGAACACTGAAGCTTTCTTT. It translates to CASGGQPNTEAFF.